The rows below give T cell receptor beta chains drawn from one sample of a study of cytomegalovirus exposure and HLA in healthy donors. Method: immunoSEQ multiplex PCR; TCRdb's copy keeps in-frame clones and lacks some. The repertoire holds under 65,000 clones, with roughly 90% as singletons. Sequenced: PBMCs. The receptors derive from a woman between 18 and 29 years old in good health and CMV-seropositive. Both conserved end residues are trimmed from each CDR3.

ASSLVSSGGASTDTQY | TRBV7-9
ASSILAGVYEQY | TRBV11-1
ASSLTSGGYNEQF | TRBV19
SVGDTPNEKLF | TRBV29-1
ASSVDRGYGYT | TRBV5-4
ACGFSGTEAF | TRBV30
ASSQGGTPKETQY | TRBV4-2
AWSGGRNREQY | TRBV30
ASSTTGRTNEKLF | TRBV2
ASSLSAPGHLGTEAF | TRBV7-3
AWSVLAGANTGELF | TRBV30
ASSFRGESNQPQH | TRBV6-6
ASSFKGYGAF | TRBV28
ASSRRDRDNSPLH | TRBV6-1
ASSISGTGASRSGNTIY | TRBV19
ASSPDQGLYNEQF | TRBV27
ASSGTGGETQY | TRBV4-1
ASSQGLAASYNEQF | TRBV4-1
ASSIGTEKTYEQY | TRBV5-6
ASTPTRDRGSGYT | TRBV6-6
ATSRDLRGQGIGTNEKLF | TRBV15
ATSTRQGSQPQH | TRBV15
ASSLLQGADEQY | TRBV27
ASSRTGTGVYNEQF | TRBV7-2
ASSRGGANTDTQY | TRBV11-3
ASTGTSGGGGELF | TRBV2
ASSYAGTGNSPLH | TRBV5-1
ASSFVGTDTQY | TRBV7-2
SAAFAQGAYEQY | TRBV29-1
ASSSSYGGPSSISYNEQF | TRBV7-3
ASSTEGQREGYT | TRBV19
ASSPRDFGNTIY | TRBV9
ASRPDSNTGELF | TRBV2
ASSLSGTAINQPQH | TRBV28
ASSFPARGQETQY | TRBV6-6